These 17 T cell receptor beta chains share one sample of origin, sequenced in a study of shared clonotypes between healthy human individuals. Clones were sequenced by immunoSEQ multiplex PCR, and TCRdb holds only the in-frame ones, with some missing. Of millions of clones in the sample, approximately 94% were seen once. Naivety among CD8 cells was defined by CD45RO negativity and positive CCR7 selection, thereby excluding terminally differentiated effector memory CD45RA+ cells. The source material was naive CD8+ T cells sorted from blood. These receptor sequences come from a man between 18 and 29 years old in good health.

V usage is TRBV27 and J usage is TRBJ1-1, with D uncertain. Trimming pared 4 bases from V and 1 base from J, leaving 10 bases between. Per the germline V gene, CDR1 is MNHEY and CDR2 is SMNVEV (reference sequence). This CDR3 contains 14 residues. CDR3 sequence: CASSSRSANTEAFF. CDR3 coding DNA: TGTGCCAGCAGTTCCCGGTCGGCGAACACTGAAGCTTTCTTT.

Worth noting for this clone: Additional DNA sequences in this sample encode the identical CDR3. The chain employs TRBV7-9 and TRBJ2-7, with 9 bases that match TRBD2. The CDR3 is made up of 15 amino acids. J was trimmed by 3 bases and V by 1 base; bases with no gene match: 4. Germline-derived CDR1 and CDR2 are SEHNR and FQNEAQ (reference sequence). The chain's CDR3 is CASSLGVAGDYEQYF. The CDR3, as DNA: TGTGCCAGCAGCTTAGGTGTAGCGGGAGACTACGAGCAGTACTTC.

The genes are TRBV9 and TRBJ1-4; 7 positions agree with TRBD1. CDR1 is SGDLS and CDR2 is YYNGEE in the germline V gene. V shed 7 bases, J shed 4 bases, and the junction held 4 bases outside the gene matches. CDR3 length: 13 residues. CDR3 sequence (DNA): TGTGCCAGCGGGACAGACTTTAATGAAAAACTGTTTTTT. It codes for CASGTDFNEKLFF.

This rearrangement joins TRBV28 to TRBJ1-5; 8 positions match TRBD1. Germline values: CDR1 MDHEN, CDR2 SYDVKM. Trimming at V came to 5 bases and at J to 6 bases, leaving 6 bases not matched to a gene. This CDR3 contains 14 residues. In nucleotides, the CDR3 is TGTGCCAGCAGTCTCCCAGGGGGCGCTCAGCCCCAGCATTTT. It translates to CASSLPGGAQPQHF.

This clone was counted once. The chain combines TRBV9 with TRBJ1-1, with TRBD1 identical over 7 bases. Trimming removed 4 bases from V and 9 bases from J; junction bases left unmatched: 27. The CDR3 contains 19 residues. The germline CDR1 and CDR2 sequences are SGDLS and YYNGEE. CDR3 DNA: TGTGCCAGCAGCAAATTAGGAACGACAGGGAGATTGGGGCCGACCCAAGCTTTCTTT. Its translation: CASSKLGTTGRLGPTQAFF.

The table lists this clone with a count of one. The rearrangement uses TRBV2 and TRBJ2-3, with 13 bases lining up with TRBD2. J lost 2 bases, V lost 5 bases, and 4 bases had no gene match. The CDR3 extends over 16 amino acids. Germline assignment: CDR1 SNHLY and CDR2 FYNNEI. CDR3 region: CASSLGLAGVTDTQYF. The CDR3 region has the DNA TGTGCCAGCAGTTTAGGACTAGCGGGGGTCACAGATACGCAGTATTTT.

This clone occurred once. The rearrangement links TRBV27 to TRBJ2-7, with TRBD2 identical over 14 bases. V shed 3 bases, J shed 5 bases, and the junction held 6 bases outside the gene matches. Germline CDR1 MNHEY, CDR2 SMNVEV (reference sequence). This CDR3 spans 16 amino acids. CDR3 residues: CASSFRLAGGPHEQYF. The CDR3 region has the DNA TGTGCCAGCAGTTTCCGACTAGCGGGAGGGCCCCACGAGCAGTACTTC.

V usage is TRBV9 and J usage is TRBJ1-2, with TRBD1 identical over 9 bases. The V segment lost 4 bases and the J segment 6 bases; nucleotides outside the gene matches: 10. The CDR3 spans 15 residues. Per the germline V gene, CDR1 is SGDLS and CDR2 is YYNGEE. Here the CDR3 reads CASSPQGQGTNGYTF. As DNA, the CDR3 is TGTGCCAGCAGCCCCCAGGGACAGGGAACGAATGGCTACACCTTC.

The chain uses TRBV11-1 and TRBJ2-7, with 8 bases aligning to TRBD1. The ends lost 3 bases at V and 3 bases at J; junction bases unmatched: 7. There are 15 residues in the CDR3. Germline CDR1 and CDR2: SGHAT and FQDESV (reference sequence). CDR3 sequence reads: CASSLGTGILYEQYF. CDR3 bases: TGTGCCAGCAGCTTGGGGACAGGAATACTCTACGAGCAGTACTTC.

V and J are TRBV5-1 and TRBJ2-7; 11 nucleotides line up with TRBD1. CDR1 and CDR2 (germline): SGHRS, YFSETQ. This CDR3 has 14 amino acids. The V gene end was trimmed by 4 bases and the J gene end by 6 bases; junction bases not matched to a gene: 6. The DNA of the CDR3 is TGCGCCAGCAGCATAGGACAGGGGGCGGGCGAGCAGTACTTC. The encoded protein is CASSIGQGAGEQYF.

The rearrangement joins TRBV7-9 to TRBJ1-1; maybe TRBD1 (6 bases). Germline CDR1 SEHNR, CDR2 FQNEAQ (reference sequence). The V gene lost 5 bases and the J gene lost 2 bases, with 12 bases spanning the gap. The CDR3 runs 14 residues. The CDR3 here is CASSADSTNTEAFF. The DNA of the CDR3 is TGTGCCAGCAGCGCGGACAGTACTAACACTGAAGCTTTCTTT.

The chain links TRBV5-1 to TRBJ1-2; a possible D gene is TRBD1 (6 bases). Germline V gives CDR1 SGHRS, CDR2 YFSETQ. This CDR3 has 13 amino acids. The V end was cut by 5 bases, the J end by 4 bases, with 12 bases between. The CDR3 coding sequence is TGCGCCAGCAGACTATCGGACAGCTATGGCTACACCTTC. Translated: CASRLSDSYGYTF.

This chain uses TRBV2 with TRBJ2-7; D might be TRBD1 (5 bases). Deletions cut 6 bases from V and 1 base from J, with 13 bases between. The V gene's germline CDR1 is SNHLY and CDR2 FYNNEI. This CDR3 comprises 14 residues. Here the CDR3 DNA reads TGTGCCAGCAGGGAGACGACAGCTTCCTACGAGCAGTACTTC. It specifies CASRETTASYEQYF. Full variable domain (outside the CDR3, taken from reference TRBV2 and TRBJ2-7): EPEVTQTPSHQVTQMGQEVILRCVPISNHLYFYWYRQILGQKVEFLVSFYNNEISEKSEIFDDQFSVERPDGSNFTLKIRSTKLEDSAMYFCASRETTASYEQYFGPGTRLTVT.

Comment on this clone: Sequence at one end of the junction differs from germline and may be a read error. V is TRBV7-7 and J is TRBJ2-7; 9 bases are shared with TRBD2. There are 17 residues in the CDR3. Germline CDR1 reads SSHAT; CDR2 reads FNYEAQ (reference sequence). For the CDR3, the DNA is TGTGCTAGCAGCCCCAGTCCCAGCGGGGGGAGCTCCTACGAGCAGTACTTC. This codes for CASSPSPSGGSSYEQYF.

The chain is built from TRBV7-8 and TRBJ2-1; no firm D call. This CDR3 is built from 12 residues. V shed 3 bases and J shed 5 bases, with 5 bases lying between them. CDR1 is SGHVS and CDR2 is FQNEAQ in the germline V gene. The CDR3 nucleotides are TGTGCCAGCAGCTTTCTCGACAATGAGCAGTTCTTC. Its protein product is CASSFLDNEQFF.

This rearrangement joins TRBV9 to TRBJ2-3; the match to TRBD2 covers 14 bases. Germline CDR1 is SGDLS and CDR2 is YYNGEE. This CDR3 is 16 amino acids long. Trimming removed 4 bases from V and 6 bases from J; junction bases left unmatched: 7. The CDR3 bases are TGTGCCAGCAGCTCGGGACTAGCGGGAGTCGGTGATACGCAGTATTTT. Protein sequence: CASSSGLAGVGDTQYF.

This clone was recorded once. The rearrangement links TRBV9 to TRBJ1-6; unclear D gene. The V gene's germline CDR1 is SGDLS and CDR2 YYNGEE. V lost 0 bases and J 7 bases, leaving 14 bases between the germline ends. The CDR3 spans 16 residues. The CDR3 spells CASSVGAVTGNSPLHF. CDR3 coding DNA: TGTGCCAGCAGCGTAGGTGCAGTGACGGGCAATTCACCCCTCCACTTT.